This T cell receptor (beta chain) emerged from a study of blood T cell repertoires in COVID-19. The germline V and J ends were trimmed by 5 bases and 0 bases, with 21 bases remaining between them. CDR1 is MDHEN, CDR2 SYDVKM, per germline. There are 18 residues in the CDR3. The count of this clone is one. Data came from immunoSEQ multiplex PCR; TCRdb stores just in-frame clones and leaves some out. The sample shows roughly 260,000 clones, 83% of them seen only once. The origin of this receptor is a woman between 35 and 50 years old who had been exposed to COVID-19. This chain links TRBV28 with TRBJ2-3; D may be TRBD1 (6 bases). Sequenced sample: PBMCs or T cells enriched from blood (not recorded which). CDR3 amino acids: CASSAPIGKGTSTDTQYF. CDR3 nucleotide sequence: TGTGCCAGCAGTGCCCCAATCGGGAAGGGGACAAGCACAGATACGCAGTATTTT.